This TCR beta chain was retrieved from a study of blood T cell repertoires in COVID-19. Across the whole study: Whether acute or convalescent, the COVID-19 samples came from the United States, Italy and Spain. T cells, B-cell-depleted T cells, or PBMCs provided the cDNA or gDNA that served as material.

Original analysis: Reference gene primer amplification gave estimated nucleated cell counts. Sequencing was performed with immunoSEQ multiplex PCR; in TCRdb, only in-frame clones are kept and a portion is missing. That table gives V, J and clone size, and the DNA gave D and trimming. Altogether 150,000 to 200,000 clones are present, 90% being singletons, with the ten largest covering about 0.66%. Per germline, CDR1 MNHEY and CDR2 SVGAGI. CDR3 length equals 14 residues. V lost 5 bases, J lost 4 bases, and 5 bases stayed unmatched. The sequence was obtained from a man aged 50 to 59 with acute or convalescent COVID-19. The chain uses TRBV6-5 and TRBJ1-2, with TRBD1 matching over 9 bases. The specimen sequenced was peripheral blood. The CDR3 protein is CASSNTGGVYGYTF. CDR3 sequence (DNA): TGTGCCAGCAGTAATACAGGGGGCGTCTATGGCTACACCTTC.